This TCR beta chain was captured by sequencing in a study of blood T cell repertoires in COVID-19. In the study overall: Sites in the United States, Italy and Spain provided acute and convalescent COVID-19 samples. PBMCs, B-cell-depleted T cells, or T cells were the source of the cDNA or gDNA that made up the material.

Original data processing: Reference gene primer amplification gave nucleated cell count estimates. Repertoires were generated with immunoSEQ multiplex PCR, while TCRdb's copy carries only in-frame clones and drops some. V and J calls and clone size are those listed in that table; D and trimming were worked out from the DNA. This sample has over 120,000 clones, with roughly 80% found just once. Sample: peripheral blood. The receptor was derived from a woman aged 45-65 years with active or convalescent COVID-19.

Here the CDR3 reads CASRAGVWGQETQYF. The CDR3 DNA sequence: TGTGCCAGCAGAGCGGGGGTCTGGGGCCAAGAGACCCAGTACTTC. The genes are TRBV6-5 and TRBJ2-5; TRBD2 matches at 8 bases. CDR1 is MNHEY and CDR2 is SVGAGI in the germline V gene. The CDR3 is made up of 15 amino acids. J gave up 1 base and V 6 bases, and 7 bases lay outside the gene matches.